Listed below are T cell receptor beta chains from one sample, sequenced in a study of technical replicates of blood from several donors. Only in-frame clones appear in the TCRdb table, and some are missing; sequencing was by immunoSEQ multiplex PCR. The data hold 68,000 or so clones, with more than 85% observed a single time. Sequences were obtained from PBMCs. These receptors all stem from a human donor in good health. Some clones in this sample may be carry-over from other donors' samples. Each CDR3 is given with its conserved first and last residue. A D gene is named only where the DNA matches it firmly. Only part of the rows carry a size: once, few, many, or a class if the clone is expanded.

>TRBV4-1|17|TRBJ2-2|-|-
TGCGCCAGCAGCCAAGATTGGCGGCAAGCGAACACCGGGGAGCTGTTTTTT
CASSQDWRQANTGELFF
>TRBV7-6|14|TRBJ1-6|-|-
TGTGCCAGCAGCTCCAGCTCCTATAATTCACCCCTCCACTTT
CASSSSSYNSPLHF
>TRBV18|16|TRBJ2-1|-|TRBD2
TGTGCCAGCTCACCCCCGACTAGCGGGAGAACCGATGAGCAGTTCTTC
CASSPPTSGRTDEQFF
>TRBV4-3|15|TRBJ1-3|once|-
TGCGCCAGCAGCCAGACTTGGGTCTCTGGAAACACCATATATTTT
CASSQTWVSGNTIYF
>TRBV18|13|TRBJ1-2|-|TRBD1
TGTGCCAGCTCACCGGACAGGGACTATGGCTACACCTTC
CASSPDRDYGYTF
>TRBV16|15|TRBJ1-4|-|-
TGTGCCAGCAGCCAATCGGGGCACGAAGCCGAAAAACTGTTTTTT
CASSQSGHEAEKLFF
>TRBV9|16|TRBJ2-4|once|-
TGTGCCAGCAACGCCCAGGGCCCCCTAGCCAAAAACATTCAGTACTTC
CASNAQGPLAKNIQYF
>TRBV10-3|13|TRBJ2-7|-|-
TGTGCCATCAGTCGAGGACAGACCGGCGAGCAGTACTTC
CAISRGQTGEQYF
>TRBV7-9|17|TRBJ2-3|-|-
TGTGCCAGCAGCTTAGCTCAAAGGGAGTGGAGCACAGATACGCAGTATTTT
CASSLAQREWSTDTQYF
>TRBV7-3|13|TRBJ2-3|-|TRBD2
TGTGCCAGCGGCCCAGCGGGAACGGATACGCAGTATTTT
CASGPAGTDTQYF
>TRBV10-2|12|TRBJ1-5|-|-
TGCGCCAGCAGTGATCAGGGACAGCCCCAGCATTTT
CASSDQGQPQHF
>TRBV18|18|TRBJ2-7|-|TRBD2
TGTGCCAGCTCGAATACCGGGACTAGCGGGAGGGCCGGGTACGAGCAGTACTTC
CASSNTGTSGRAGYEQYF
>TRBV6-1|15|TRBJ1-2|-|TRBD1
TGTGCCAGCAACGGCGTTGGACAGGGGACCTATGGCTACACCTTC
CASNGVGQGTYGYTF
>TRBV5-1|13|TRBJ1-2|-|TRBD1
TGCGCCAGCAGCCAAGGACAGGGTGGTGGCTACACCTTC
CASSQGQGGGYTF
>TRBV4-2|16|TRBJ2-7|-|TRBD2
TGTGCCAGCAGCCAAGCGGGGGGGCGGACCTCCTACGAGCAGTACTTC
CASSQAGGRTSYEQYF
>TRBV2|19|TRBJ1-5|-|-
TGTGCCAGCAGTGAAGGGTTTAGGGGAAGGGGTTATAGCAATCAGCCCCAGCATTTT
CASSEGFRGRGYSNQPQHF
>TRBV5-1|15|TRBJ1-4|-|TRBD1
TGCGCCAGCCACAGGGGACACGCAACTAATGAAAAACTGTTTTTT
CASHRGHATNEKLFF
>TRBV2|13|TRBJ1-5|-|TRBD1
TGTGCCAGCATGTGGGACAGTGGGCAGCCCCAGCATTTT
CASMWDSGQPQHF
>TRBV4-3|15|TRBJ2-7|-|TRBD1
TGCGCCAGCAGCCAAACGGGACAGGGACCCTACGAGCAGTACTTC
CASSQTGQGPYEQYF
>TRBV30|12|TRBJ2-5|-|TRBD1
TGTGCCTGGAGTGAAACAGGGGCGGCCCAGTACTTC
CAWSETGAAQYF
>TRBV7-9|13|TRBJ2-1|-|TRBD2
TGTGCCAGCAGCTTCGGGACTAGGGGTGAGCAGTTCTTC
CASSFGTRGEQFF
>TRBV19|15|TRBJ1-2|once|-
TGTGCCAGTAGTCGCTTGGGACAAGAGAACTATGGCTACACCTTC
CASSRLGQENYGYTF
>TRBV5-1|14|TRBJ2-1|-|TRBD2
TGCGCCAGCAGCATGGGGGGGGGATACAATGAGCAGTTCTTC
CASSMGGGYNEQFF
>TRBV6-1|14|TRBJ2-5|-|-
TGTGCCAGCAGTGGATCGGGAATCCAAGAGACCCAGTACTTC
CASSGSGIQETQYF
>TRBV18|15|TRBJ2-2|-|TRBD2
TGTGCCAGCTCACCACTAGCGGGAGTTACCGGGGAGCTGTTTTTT
CASSPLAGVTGELFF
>TRBV29-1|17|TRBJ2-5|-|TRBD2
TGCAGCGTTCGTCTCTCTTCCTGGCGGGAGGGAAAAGAGACCCAGTACTTC
CSVRLSSWREGKETQYF
>TRBV9|14|TRBJ2-7|-|TRBD2
TGTGCCGGACGCTTAAGCGGGAGGCCCTACGAGCAGTACTTC
CAGRLSGRPYEQYF
>TRBV7-3|17|TRBJ2-3|-|TRBD2
TGTGCCAGCAGCGACCCAGGGACTAGCGGGAGCACAGATACGCAGTATTTT
CASSDPGTSGSTDTQYF
>TRBV6-5|13|TRBJ1-2|-|-
TGTGCCAGCAGGGCGACAGCTGTCTATGGCTACACCTTC
CASRATAVYGYTF
>TRBV7-2|17|TRBJ1-5|once|-
TGTGCCAGCAGCTTTGGCCACCAGACTACAATAAATCAGCCCCAGCATTTT
CASSFGHQTTINQPQHF
>TRBV30|13|TRBJ2-7|-|TRBD1
TGTGCCTGGAGTCTCGACAGGGCCTGGGAGCAGTACTTC
CAWSLDRAWEQYF
>TRBV18|17|TRBJ2-3|-|TRBD2
TGTGCCAGCTCACGTCGGACTAGCGGGATGGGTGCAGATACGCAGTATTTT
CASSRRTSGMGADTQYF
>TRBV7-8|15|TRBJ2-7|-|TRBD1
TGTGCCAGCAGCCCTACCGGGACAGGGAACCACGAGCAGTACTTC
CASSPTGTGNHEQYF
>TRBV14|14|TRBJ1-2|-|TRBD1
TGTGCCAGCAGCCCCAGGACAGGGCGGGATGGCTACACCTTC
CASSPRTGRDGYTF
>TRBV4-3|17|TRBJ1-3|-|-
TGCGCCAGCAGCCAGGCAGACAGGACGCTCTCTGGAAACACCATATATTTT
CASSQADRTLSGNTIYF
>TRBV7-2|15|TRBJ1-3|-|TRBD1
TGTGCCAGCAGCTTGGACAGGGTTGATGGAAACACCATATATTTT
CASSLDRVDGNTIYF
>TRBV6-1|15|TRBJ2-3|-|TRBD2
TGTGCCAGCAGCTCTAGCGGGGTAGTAAGAGATACGCAGTATTTT
CASSSSGVVRDTQYF
>TRBV14|18|TRBJ2-7|-|TRBD1
TGTGCCAGCAGCCAGAGTTGGTCTCGGGACAGCCTCTCCTACGAGCAGTACTTC
CASSQSWSRDSLSYEQYF
>TRBV15|17|TRBJ1-5|-|TRBD1
TGTGCCACCAGCAGGGCAGGGGGGTTTGGGCTCAATCAGCCCCAGCATTTT
CATSRAGGFGLNQPQHF
>TRBV10-3|14|TRBJ2-7|-|-
TGTGCCATCAGTCGTAGCAGTCTCCCCTACGAGCAGTACTTC
CAISRSSLPYEQYF
>TRBV7-2|14|TRBJ2-5|-|-
TGTGCCAGCAGCCGCCCCCGGGACCAAGAGACCCAGTACTTC
CASSRPRDQETQYF
>TRBV7-2|15|TRBJ2-3|-|TRBD2
TGTGCCAGCAGACCAGCGGGAGTAGGCGCAGATACGCAGTATTTT
CASRPAGVGADTQYF
>TRBV5-8|13|TRBJ2-7|-|-
TGTGCCAGCAGCTCGGTCGACAGATACGAGCAGTACTTC
CASSSVDRYEQYF
>TRBV7-8|16|TRBJ2-3|once|TRBD2
TGTGCCAGCAGCTTAGGAGGGGCGGGAGCCACAGATACGCAGTATTTT
CASSLGGAGATDTQYF
>TRBV7-8|16|TRBJ1-5|-|-
TGTGCCAGCAGCTCCAAGAGGGACTTGGGCAATCAGCCCCAGCATTTT
CASSSKRDLGNQPQHF
>TRBV30|17|TRBJ2-5|-|TRBD1
TGTGCCTGGAGCCCCGCCTGGGACAGGGGAATCCAAGAGACCCAGTACTTC
CAWSPAWDRGIQETQYF
>TRBV5-1|13|TRBJ2-3|-|TRBD1
TGCGCCAGCAGCATGGGGGACAGGGGTACGCAGTATTTT
CASSMGDRGTQYF
>TRBV5-6|15|TRBJ2-7|-|TRBD2
TGTGCCAGCAGCTTGGATAGCGGGGGGGCCGGGGAGCAGTACTTC
CASSLDSGGAGEQYF
>TRBV4-1|14|TRBJ1-2|few|TRBD1
TGCGCCAGCAGCCAAGGGACAGGAGCCTATGGCTACACCTTC
CASSQGTGAYGYTF